This TCR beta chain was retrieved from a study of neurological immune-mediated disorders. V lost 4 bases and J 7 bases, leaving 14 bases between the germline ends. Germline V gene sequence: CDR1 SGHRS, CDR2 YFSETQ. The CDR3 runs 13 residues. 5'RACE with 10-nucleotide random UMIs produced the cDNA. In TCRdb, the 5' RACE reads were re-called with MiXCR into one record per CDR3 protein. Here the sample spans tens of thousands of distinct CDR3 sequences, about 9.3% being singletons. Unsorted libraries were generated from 2 million PBMCs. These cells had been stored in RNAlater at -80 C. This clonotype was counted ten times or more. As yet, its antigen is unknown. The study, taken as a whole, reports: There were no CDR3 amino acid sequences shared by expanded clones across subjects, a result suggesting private repertoires in all groups.

The sequence derives from a man between 35 and 55 years old in good health. The sequencing sample was made of PBMCs. This sequence joins TRBV5-1 and TRBJ2-5; D remains unclear. CDR3 sequence reads: CASSTPTSGTQYF. The CDR3 nucleotides read TGCGCCAGCAGCACGCCGACCTCGGGGACCCAGTACTTC.